One sample yielded the 3 T cell receptor beta chains listed below, sequenced in a study of cytomegalovirus exposure and HLA in healthy donors. Use of 60 Vbeta and 13 Jbeta primers characterized the PCR. Sequencing used immunoSEQ multiplex PCR; TCRdb keeps in-frame clones, though not all of them. The data contain some 100,000 clones, approximately 73% of them singletons. The source material was PBMCs. The receptor source for this set is a woman aged 45-65 years in good health and CMV-seropositive.

The J gene is TRBJ1-5, the V gene TRBV10-3, with TRBD1 matching 9 bases. V lost 0 bases to trimming and J lost 2 bases; unmatched junction nucleotides: 5. CDR1 is ENHRY and CDR2 is SYGVKD in the germline V gene. This CDR3 has 17 residues. The CDR3 DNA follows: TGTGCCATCAGTGAGTCCGGGACAGGGTCACGCAATCAGCCCCAGCATTTT. This sequence encodes CAISESGTGSRNQPQHF.

The J gene is TRBJ2-5, the V gene TRBV5-1, with D perhaps matching TRBD2 (6 bases). The V and J ends lost 3 bases and 4 bases respectively, with 19 bases between them. There are 16 residues in the CDR3. Looked up from germline, CDR1 is SGHRS and CDR2 is YFSETQ. The CDR3 DNA is TGCGCCAGCAGCTCGATTGGTGGAGGGAAGAGAGAGACCCAGTACTTC. Residues: CASSSIGGGKRETQYF.

This sequence joins TRBV5-1 and TRBJ2-1; 11 bases align to TRBD2. CDR3 size: 15 residues. The V gene end was trimmed by 5 bases and the J gene end by 7 bases; junction bases not matched to a gene: 8. The germline CDR1 and CDR2 sequences are SGHRS and YFSETQ. The CDR3 here is CASSQLAGARNEQFF. CDR3 DNA sequence: TGCGCCAGCAGTCAACTAGCGGGGGCCCGAAATGAGCAGTTCTTC.